The 9 T cell receptor beta chains in this list originate from one sample, sequenced in a study of shared clonotypes between healthy human individuals. Some clones are missing from TCRdb's copy, which holds only in-frame ones; the method was immunoSEQ multiplex PCR. This table holds approximately 640,000 clones, 90% found once. The sample was memory CD8+ T cells from PBMCs. The subset: CD45RO+ cells pooled with CCR7-negative TemRA cells. The source is a man in his late teens or twenties in good health. Some clones in this sample may be carry-over from other donors' samples.

The rearrangement links TRBV25-1 to TRBJ1-1; D perhaps matches TRBD1 (5 bases). Trimming stripped 2 bases from V and 3 bases from J, with 13 bases between. The germline V gene encodes CDR1 MGHDK and CDR2 SYGVNS. This CDR3 has 15 residues. The CDR3 coding sequence is TGTGCCAGCAGTGAAGTGGGGGTGAGAGACACTGAAGCTTTCTTT. It is translated as CASSEVGVRDTEAFF.

The count of this clone is one. This chain joins TRBV29-1 and TRBJ2-3; 7 bases are a match to TRBD2. The CDR3 sequence is 14 residues long. The germline CDR1 and CDR2 sequences are SQVTM and ANQGSEA. Germline trimming cut 7 bases from V and 4 bases from J; bases unmatched to any gene: 11. The CDR3 DNA reads as TGCAGCGGCAGGGAGGGACTAATCTCAGATACGCAGTATTTT. Translated, it gives CSGREGLISDTQYF.

The J gene is TRBJ2-2, the V gene TRBV7-2; 8 bases agree with TRBD2. Per germline, CDR1 SGHTA and CDR2 FQGNSA. V was clipped by 6 bases and J by 3 bases; unmatched bases: 15. The CDR3 covers 18 residues. The CDR3 coding sequence is TGTGCCAGCAGAAAAAGAAGTCCCGGACTAGCCGACACCGGGGAGCTGTTTTTT. It yields the protein CASRKRSPGLADTGELFF.

V usage is TRBV7-7 and J usage is TRBJ2-1; 7 nucleotides agree with TRBD1. The germline CDR1 and CDR2 sequences are SSHAT and FNYEAQ (reference sequence). This CDR3 spans 15 amino acids. The V segment lost 5 bases and the J segment 0 bases; nucleotides outside the gene matches: 4. CDR3 sequence (DNA): TGTGCCAGCAGCAAGGGGGCGAACTCCTACAATGAGCAGTTCTTC. This codes for CASSKGANSYNEQFF.

The chain joins TRBV7-8 to TRBJ1-5, with TRBD1 matching over 8 bases. Germline CDR1 SGHVS, CDR2 FQNEAQ. J lost 1 base, V lost 5 bases, and 7 bases had no gene match. CDR3 length: 16 residues. CDR3 sequence (DNA): TGTGCCAGCAGCCGAAGGACAGGGACCAGCAATCAGCCCCAGCATTTT. It is translated as CASSRRTGTSNQPQHF.

The chain employs TRBV7-3 and TRBJ2-2; D is undetermined. Deletions cut 5 bases from V and 7 bases from J, with 8 bases between. The CDR3 contains 12 residues. Germline CDR1 is SGHTA and CDR2 is FQGTGA. The CDR3 coding sequence is TGTGCCAGCAGCCTAAACGGCGGGGAGCTGTTTTTT. It encodes CASSLNGGELFF.

As to this clone: At one of its ends the junction is not consistent with the germline gene, which may arise from a read error. The rearrangement links TRBV7-9 to TRBJ2-7; 9 bases are a match to TRBD1. The CDR3 is 15 residues long. Germline loops: CDR1 SEHNR, CDR2 FQNEAQ (reference sequence). The CDR3 region has the DNA TGTGCCAGCAGTTCCAACGACGGACAGGGGAAGACACTACGCTTC. Its translation: CASSSNDGQGKTLRF.

This clone was picked up one time. The CDR3 sequence is CASSPYRDSGTGELFF. The CDR3 region has the DNA TGTGCCAGCAGTCCGTACAGGGATTCGGGCACCGGGGAGCTGTTTTTT. This chain connects TRBV27 to TRBJ2-2; perhaps TRBD1 as D (6 bases). The CDR3 runs 16 residues. The V gene lost 5 bases and the J gene lost 4 bases, with 17 bases spanning the gap. Germline values: CDR1 MNHEY, CDR2 SMNVEV (reference sequence).

The V and J genes are TRBV9 and TRBJ2-1, with TRBD1 as a possible D gene (5 bases). V lost 0 bases and J lost 7, with 8 bases in between. Germline V CDR1 and CDR2: SGDLS, YYNGEE. CDR3 size: 13 residues. The CDR3 sequence: CASSVVGPNEQFF. CDR3 in DNA: TGTGCCAGCAGCGTAGTGGGGCCGAATGAGCAGTTCTTC. The full variable domain, rest sourced from reference TRBV9 and TRBJ2-1, is DSGVTQTPKHLITATGQRVTLRCSPRSGDLSVYWYQQSLDQGLQFLIQYYNGEERAKGNILERFSAQQFPDLHSELNLSSLELGDSALYFCASSVVGPNEQFFGPGTRLTVL.